This TCR beta chain was identified during a study of CD8 T cells in ankylosing spondylitis (dated by TCRdb to about 2017). Some background on the complete study: The study profiled T cell receptor beta repertoires in healthy donors and ankylosing spondylitis patients to find disease-linked TCR variants. The full study cohort was made up of over 20 ankylosing spondylitis patients and some 100 healthy donors. Peripheral blood was sampled, and synovial fluid was additionally collected from ankylosing spondylitis patients.

The listed sequencing device is Illumina HiSeq 2500. TCR beta libraries were prepared by quantitative 5'-RACE with molecular barcodes. Per the authors' processing: Disease-linked TCR variants were identified with a new computational method built on a probabilistic model of VDJ rearrangement. The public reads were reprocessed in TCRdb via fastp at Q25 and MiXCR, keeping in-frame beta chains. Identical CDR3 protein sequences are pooled into one entry, listed with their most common genes and DNA. The V and J calls follow TCRdb's processing rather than the paper's. The sample profile shows about 510,000 distinct CDR3 sequences; roughly 5.2% of them were found once. The ten largest clones capture around 3.4% of the sample. What the research found in general, with its limitations: Some of the motif variants had been reported before in the synovial fluid and blood of reactive arthritis patients, a finding that suggests common disease-initiation mechanisms. The disease-linked clones had a CD8+ phenotype and were found at relatively low frequencies in peripheral blood. The disease-linked clones were reported as significantly enriched in matched synovial fluid samples from ankylosing spondylitis patients. Blood from ankylosing spondylitis patients appeared to be characterized by a TCR beta motif made up of seven or eight highly homologous amino acid variants.

This clonotype was detected many times. Its antigen is currently not known. No per-base quality is available; no much larger clone lies one base away. From cysteine to phenylalanine, the CDR3 is 14 amino acids long. CDR3 DNA is the only sequence kept; it has 42 bases, read in frame from the first base. The germline V gene yields SGHTA for CDR1 and FQGNSA for CDR2. Trimming at the junction amounts to 5 bases on V and 6 bases on J, and the germline ends lie 13 bases apart. The clonotype originates from a male donor with ankylosing spondylitis. Sequenced input: blood, either unsorted or a sorted T cell fraction (not recorded which). This chain is built from TRBV7-2 and TRBJ1-4; 6 matching bases give a weak D call of TRBD1. The DNA sequence is TGTGCCAGCAGCAAGGGGGGTAGTTATGAAAAACTGTTTTTT. It codes for CASSKGGSYEKLFF.